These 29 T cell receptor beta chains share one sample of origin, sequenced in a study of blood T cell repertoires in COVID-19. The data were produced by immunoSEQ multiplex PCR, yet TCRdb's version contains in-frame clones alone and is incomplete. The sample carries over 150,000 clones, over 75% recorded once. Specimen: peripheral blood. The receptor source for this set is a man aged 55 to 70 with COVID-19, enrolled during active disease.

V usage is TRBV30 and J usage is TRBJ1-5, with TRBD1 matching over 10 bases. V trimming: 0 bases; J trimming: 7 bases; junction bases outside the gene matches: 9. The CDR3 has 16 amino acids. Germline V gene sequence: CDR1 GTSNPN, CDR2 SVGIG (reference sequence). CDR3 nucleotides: TGTGCCTGGAGTGTACAAGACAGGGGGCGCGGCCAGCCCCAGCATTTT. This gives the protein CAWSVQDRGRGQPQHF.

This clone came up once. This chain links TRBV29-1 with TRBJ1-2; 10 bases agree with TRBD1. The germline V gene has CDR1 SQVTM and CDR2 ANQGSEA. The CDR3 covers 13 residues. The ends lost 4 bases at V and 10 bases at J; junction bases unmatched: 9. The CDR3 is CSVAKGTGVDYTF. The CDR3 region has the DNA TGCAGCGTTGCTAAGGGGACAGGGGTTGACTACACCTTC.

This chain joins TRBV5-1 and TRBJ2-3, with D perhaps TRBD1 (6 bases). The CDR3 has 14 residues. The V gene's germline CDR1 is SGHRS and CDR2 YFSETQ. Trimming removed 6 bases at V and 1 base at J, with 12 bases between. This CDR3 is CASKGDIGTDTQYF. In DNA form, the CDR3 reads TGCGCCAGCAAGGGGGACATTGGCACAGATACGCAGTATTTT.

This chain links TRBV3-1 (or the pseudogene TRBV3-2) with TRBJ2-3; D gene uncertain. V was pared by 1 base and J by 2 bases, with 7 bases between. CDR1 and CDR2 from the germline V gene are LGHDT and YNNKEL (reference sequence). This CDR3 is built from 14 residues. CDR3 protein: CASSQAASTDTQYF. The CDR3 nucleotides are TGTGCCAGCAGCCAAGCTGCGTCCACAGATACGCAGTATTTT.

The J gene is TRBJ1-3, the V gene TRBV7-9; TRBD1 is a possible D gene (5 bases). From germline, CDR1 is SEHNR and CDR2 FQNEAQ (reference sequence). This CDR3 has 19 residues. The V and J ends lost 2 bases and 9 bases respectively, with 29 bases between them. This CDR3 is CASSLPGVRQSLLVGTIYF. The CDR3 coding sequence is TGTGCCAGCAGCTTACCTGGGGTCAGACAGTCTCTGTTGGTGGGCACCATATATTTT.

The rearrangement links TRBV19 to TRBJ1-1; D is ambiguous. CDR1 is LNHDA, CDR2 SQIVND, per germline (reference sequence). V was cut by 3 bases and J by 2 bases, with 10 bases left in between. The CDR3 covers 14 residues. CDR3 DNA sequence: TGTGCCAGTAGTATTTGGGAGACCAACACTGAAGCTTTCTTT. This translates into CASSIWETNTEAFF.

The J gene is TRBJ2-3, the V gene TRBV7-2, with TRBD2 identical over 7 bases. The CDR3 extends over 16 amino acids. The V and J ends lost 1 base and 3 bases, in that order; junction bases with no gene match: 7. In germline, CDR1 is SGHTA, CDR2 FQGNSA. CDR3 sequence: CASSLVVGGGTDTQYF. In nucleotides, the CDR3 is TGTGCCAGCAGCTTAGTGGTTGGGGGGGGGACAGATACGCAGTATTTT.

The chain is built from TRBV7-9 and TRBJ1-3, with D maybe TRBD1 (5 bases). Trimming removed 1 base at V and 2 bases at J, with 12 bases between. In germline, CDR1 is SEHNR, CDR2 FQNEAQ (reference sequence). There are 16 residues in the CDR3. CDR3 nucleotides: TGTGCCAGCAGCTTAGGACAGCCCATGGCTGGAAACACCATATATTTT. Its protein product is CASSLGQPMAGNTIYF.

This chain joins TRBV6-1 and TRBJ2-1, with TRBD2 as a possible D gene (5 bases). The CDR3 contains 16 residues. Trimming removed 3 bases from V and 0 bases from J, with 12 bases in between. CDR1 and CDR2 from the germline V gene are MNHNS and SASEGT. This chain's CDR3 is CASSELSGSSYNEQFF. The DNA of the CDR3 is TGTGCCAGCAGTGAGCTGAGCGGCAGCTCCTACAATGAGCAGTTCTTC.

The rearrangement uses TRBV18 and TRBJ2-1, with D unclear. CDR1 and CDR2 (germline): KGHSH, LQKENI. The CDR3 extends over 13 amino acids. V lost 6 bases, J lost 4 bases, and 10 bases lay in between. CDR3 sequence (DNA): TGTGCCAGCTCGTTTGCTAGGTACAATGAGCAGTTCTTC. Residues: CASSFARYNEQFF.

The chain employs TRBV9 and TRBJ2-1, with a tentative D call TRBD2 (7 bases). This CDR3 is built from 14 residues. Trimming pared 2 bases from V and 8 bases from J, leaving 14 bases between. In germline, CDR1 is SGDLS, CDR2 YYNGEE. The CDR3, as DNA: TGTGCCAGCAGCGTCGGGGGGCTGACCCATGAGCAGTTCTTC. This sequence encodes CASSVGGLTHEQFF.

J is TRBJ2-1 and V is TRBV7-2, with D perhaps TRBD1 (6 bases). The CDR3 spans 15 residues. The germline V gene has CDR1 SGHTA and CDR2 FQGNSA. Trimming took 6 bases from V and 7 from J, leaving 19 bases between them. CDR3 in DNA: TGTGCCAGCAGTCGTACCCCACTCAGGGGTAATGAGCAGTTCTTC. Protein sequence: CASSRTPLRGNEQFF.

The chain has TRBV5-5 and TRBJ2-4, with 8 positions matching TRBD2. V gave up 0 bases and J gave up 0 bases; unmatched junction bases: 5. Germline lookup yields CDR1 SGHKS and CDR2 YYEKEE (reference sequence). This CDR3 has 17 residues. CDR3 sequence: CASSLAPGGVAKNIQYF. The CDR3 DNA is TGTGCCAGCAGCTTGGCCCCCGGGGGGGTAGCCAAAAACATTCAGTACTTC.

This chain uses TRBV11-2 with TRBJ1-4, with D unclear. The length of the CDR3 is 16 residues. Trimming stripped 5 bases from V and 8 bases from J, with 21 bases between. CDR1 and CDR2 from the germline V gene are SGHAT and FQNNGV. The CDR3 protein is CASSPNSGSLVEKLFF. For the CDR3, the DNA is TGTGCCAGCAGCCCAAACTCCGGGTCCCTAGTGGAAAAACTGTTTTTT.

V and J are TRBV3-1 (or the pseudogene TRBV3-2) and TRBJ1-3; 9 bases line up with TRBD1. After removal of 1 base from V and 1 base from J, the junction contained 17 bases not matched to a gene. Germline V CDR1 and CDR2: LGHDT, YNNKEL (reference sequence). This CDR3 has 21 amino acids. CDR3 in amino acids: CASSQGTGALWVLLSGNTIYF. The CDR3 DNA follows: TGTGCCAGCAGCCAAGGGACAGGGGCGCTTTGGGTTCTTCTATCTGGAAACACCATATATTTT.

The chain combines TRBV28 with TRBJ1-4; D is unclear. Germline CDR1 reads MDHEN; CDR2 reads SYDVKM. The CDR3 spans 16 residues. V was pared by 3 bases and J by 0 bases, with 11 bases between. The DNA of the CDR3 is TGTGCCAGCAGTTTGTCCGGGGTGGCAACTAATGAAAAACTGTTTTTT. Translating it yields CASSLSGVATNEKLFF.

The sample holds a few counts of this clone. CDR3 region: CASSPRDKGLKNQPQHF. The DNA of the CDR3 is TGTGCCAGTAGTCCCCGGGACAAGGGATTGAAGAATCAGCCCCAGCATTTT. The chain recombines TRBV19 with TRBJ1-5; tentatively, D is TRBD1 (6 bases). The V gene's germline CDR1 is LNHDA and CDR2 SQIVND (reference sequence). V was trimmed by 5 bases and J by 4 bases, leaving 21 bases between them. This CDR3 is built from 17 residues.

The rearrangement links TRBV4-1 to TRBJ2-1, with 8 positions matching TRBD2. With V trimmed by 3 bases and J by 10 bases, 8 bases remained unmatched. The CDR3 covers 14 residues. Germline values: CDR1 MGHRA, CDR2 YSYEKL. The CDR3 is CASSQYQSGGEQFF. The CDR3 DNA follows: TGCGCCAGCAGCCAGTATCAATCGGGGGGGGAGCAGTTCTTC.

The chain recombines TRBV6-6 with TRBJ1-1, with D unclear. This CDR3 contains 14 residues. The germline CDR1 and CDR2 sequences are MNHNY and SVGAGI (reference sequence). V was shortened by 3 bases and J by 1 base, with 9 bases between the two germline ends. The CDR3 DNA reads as TGTGCCAGCAGTTATTTAGACTCGAACACTGAAGCTTTCTTT. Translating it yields CASSYLDSNTEAFF.

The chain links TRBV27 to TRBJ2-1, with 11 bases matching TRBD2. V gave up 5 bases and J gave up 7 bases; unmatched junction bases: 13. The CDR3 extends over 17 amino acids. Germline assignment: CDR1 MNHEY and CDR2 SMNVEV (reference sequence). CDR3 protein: CASSAIELAGAVNEQFF. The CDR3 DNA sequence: TGTGCCAGCAGTGCGATAGAACTAGCGGGAGCGGTGAATGAGCAGTTCTTC.

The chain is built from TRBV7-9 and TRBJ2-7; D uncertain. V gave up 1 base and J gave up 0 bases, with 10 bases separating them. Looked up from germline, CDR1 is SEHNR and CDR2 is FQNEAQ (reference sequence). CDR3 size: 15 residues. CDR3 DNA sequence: TGTGCCAGCAGCTTAGACTCTATAAGCTCCTACGAGCAGTACTTC. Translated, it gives CASSLDSISSYEQYF.

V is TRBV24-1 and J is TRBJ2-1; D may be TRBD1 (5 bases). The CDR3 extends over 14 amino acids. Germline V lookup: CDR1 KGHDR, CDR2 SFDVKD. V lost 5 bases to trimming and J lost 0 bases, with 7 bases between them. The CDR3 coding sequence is TGTGCCACCAGTGGACAGTTCTCCTACAATGAGCAGTTCTTC. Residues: CATSGQFSYNEQFF.

CDR3 in DNA: TGTGCCAGCAGTTTACTGCCAGGGCCCTACGAGCAGTACTTC. Amino acid sequence: CASSLLPGPYEQYF. The rearrangement joins TRBV28 to TRBJ2-7, with D tentatively TRBD1 (5 bases). Germline lookup yields CDR1 MDHEN and CDR2 SYDVKM. V was clipped by 2 bases and J by 2 bases, with 10 bases between them. CDR3 length equals 14 residues.

The CDR3: CASREGVGGSGYTF. The CDR3 DNA reads as TGTGCCAGCAGAGAAGGTGTGGGGGGGAGTGGCTACACCTTC. This chain links TRBV6-4 with TRBJ1-2; D might be TRBD1 (5 bases). This CDR3 comprises 14 residues. Germline V gives CDR1 MRHNA, CDR2 SNTAGT. Trimming removed 6 bases from V and 7 bases from J, with 18 bases in between.

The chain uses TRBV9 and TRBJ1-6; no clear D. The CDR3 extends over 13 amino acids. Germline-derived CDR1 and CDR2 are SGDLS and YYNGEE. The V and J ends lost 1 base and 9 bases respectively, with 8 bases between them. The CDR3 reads CASSVTEFSPLHF. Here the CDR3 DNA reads TGTGCCAGCAGCGTAACTGAATTTTCACCCCTCCACTTT.

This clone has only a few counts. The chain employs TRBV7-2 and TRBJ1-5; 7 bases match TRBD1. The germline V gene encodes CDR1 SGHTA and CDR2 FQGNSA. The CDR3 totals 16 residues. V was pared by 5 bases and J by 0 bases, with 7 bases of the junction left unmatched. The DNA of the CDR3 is TGTGCCAGCAGCCAACGGACAGGTGATAGCAATCAGCCCCAGCATTTT. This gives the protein CASSQRTGDSNQPQHF.

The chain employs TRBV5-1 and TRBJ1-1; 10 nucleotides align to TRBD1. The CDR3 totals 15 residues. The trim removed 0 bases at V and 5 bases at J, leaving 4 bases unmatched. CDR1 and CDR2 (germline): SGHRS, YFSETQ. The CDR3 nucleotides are TGCGCCAGCAGCTTGGTAGGGACAGGGGTTACTGAAGCTTTCTTT. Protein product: CASSLVGTGVTEAFF.

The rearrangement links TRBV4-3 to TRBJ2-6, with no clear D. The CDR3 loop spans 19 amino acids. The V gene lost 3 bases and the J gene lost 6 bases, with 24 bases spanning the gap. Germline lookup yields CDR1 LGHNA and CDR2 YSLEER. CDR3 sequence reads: CASSHDRPGSRTEANVLTF. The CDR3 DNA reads TGCGCCAGCAGCCACGATCGACCCGGGTCCCGCACCGAGGCCAACGTCCTGACTTTC.

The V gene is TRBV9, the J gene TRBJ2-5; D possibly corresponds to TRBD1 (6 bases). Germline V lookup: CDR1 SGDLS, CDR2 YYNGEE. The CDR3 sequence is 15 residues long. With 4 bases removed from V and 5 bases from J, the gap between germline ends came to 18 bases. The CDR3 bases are TGTGCCAGCAGCCCAAATTCCGTGAGGGGGGAGACCCAGTACTTC. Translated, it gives CASSPNSVRGETQYF.